These 10 T cell receptor beta chains came from one sample sequenced in a study of cytomegalovirus exposure and HLA in healthy donors. This PCR relied on a set of 60 Vbeta primers and 13 Jbeta primers. Some clones are missing from TCRdb's copy, which holds only in-frame ones; the method was immunoSEQ multiplex PCR. The table lists about 81,000 clones, around four fifths of them singletons. Material: PBMCs. All receptors come from a man aged 50-59 years in good health and CMV-seropositive.

The chain couples TRBV4-1 to TRBJ2-1; TRBD1 agrees at 9 bases. With V trimmed by 5 bases and J by 8 bases, 10 bases remained unmatched. This CDR3 region has 15 residues. CDR1 is MGHRA and CDR2 is YSYEKL in the germline V gene. CDR3 coding DNA: TGCGCCAGCAGCGTGGGACAGGGTGGCGTCGATGAGCAGTTCTTC. Its translation: CASSVGQGGVDEQFF.

The genes are TRBV23-1 and TRBJ1-2; the match to TRBD1 covers 11 bases. TRBV23-1 is an ORF; its function is uncertain. J lost 6 bases, V lost 6 bases, and 6 bases had no gene match. CDR3 size: 14 residues. CDR3 loop: CASSLGQGANGYTF. The CDR3 DNA is TGCGCCAGCAGCCTCGGACAGGGGGCGAATGGCTACACCTTC.

Comment on this clone: Germline is not matched at one junction end, which may reflect a read error. The genes are TRBV10-2 and TRBJ2-2; 7 bases match TRBD1. The CDR3 has 14 residues. Germline V gene sequence: CDR1 WSHSY, CDR2 SAAADI. CDR3 sequence reads: CASRETGTTGELFF. CDR3 coding DNA: TGCGCCAGCCGTGAGACAGGGACAACCGGGGAGCTGTTTTTT.

This clone appeared a few times. The rearrangement uses TRBV11-3 and TRBJ1-1, with D possibly matching TRBD1 (6 bases). This CDR3 spans 14 amino acids. Looked up from germline, CDR1 is SGHNT and CDR2 is YENEEA. Trimming removed 7 bases from V and 1 base from J, with 13 bases in between. The CDR3 bases are TGTGCCAGCACCCGGGACACCGAGAACACTGAAGCTTTCTTT. Its protein product is CASTRDTENTEAFF.

This clone was detected once. One end of the junction fails to match germline, which may point to a read error. The gene calls are TRBV7-9 and TRBJ2-3; 7 positions match TRBD1. From germline, CDR1 is SEHNR and CDR2 FQNEAQ (reference sequence). The CDR3 spans 16 residues. CDR3 protein: CSSSSKDRLTWDTQYF. CDR3 DNA sequence: TGTTCCAGCAGCTCGAAGGACAGGTTGACCTGGGATACGCAGTATTTT.

CDR3 DNA sequence: TGTGCCAGCAGCGAGTATAGCGGGAACCAAGAGACCCAGTACTTC. Amino acids: CASSEYSGNQETQYF. This sequence joins TRBV9 and TRBJ2-5; 8 bases line up with TRBD2. Per germline, CDR1 SGDLS and CDR2 YYNGEE. This CDR3 region has 15 residues. V dropped 3 bases and J dropped 0; count of bases not matched to a gene: 4.

This chain links TRBV7-9 with TRBJ2-1, with 10 positions matching TRBD2. After removal of 2 bases from V and 4 bases from J, the junction contained 2 bases not matched to a gene. Germline V gene sequence: CDR1 SEHNR, CDR2 FQNEAQ (reference sequence). The CDR3 has 15 residues. CDR3 DNA sequence: TGTGCCAGCAGCTTAAAACTAGCGGGGTACAATGAGCAGTTCTTC. This translates into CASSLKLAGYNEQFF.

The V and J genes are TRBV5-1 and TRBJ2-7; TRBD1 agrees at 7 bases. This CDR3 spans 14 amino acids. The germline gives CDR1 SGHRS, CDR2 YFSETQ. Trimming at V came to 7 bases and at J to 0 bases, leaving 7 bases not matched to a gene. The CDR3 reads CASGPGQSSYEQYF. The CDR3 nucleotides read TGCGCCAGCGGTCCGGGACAGAGCTCCTACGAGCAGTACTTC.

This clone was counted a few times. The chain employs TRBV4-3 and TRBJ2-7, with D possibly being TRBD1 (5 bases). This CDR3 contains 14 residues. Germline values: CDR1 LGHNA, CDR2 YSLEER. V gave up 4 bases and J gave up 1 base, with 11 bases separating them. The CDR3 DNA reads as TGCGCCAGCAGCCCTGGGCCAGGGTCCTACGAGCAGTACTTC. It specifies CASSPGPGSYEQYF.

This clone was seen once. The chain couples TRBV6-1 to TRBJ2-1; TRBD2 matches 8 bases. V gave up 2 bases and J gave up 2 bases; unmatched junction bases: 5. CDR3 size: 16 residues. Germline V lookup: CDR1 MNHNS, CDR2 SASEGT. CDR3 loop: CASSEFTSGAYNEQFF. The CDR3 DNA is TGTGCCAGCAGTGAATTTACTAGCGGAGCCTACAATGAGCAGTTCTTC.